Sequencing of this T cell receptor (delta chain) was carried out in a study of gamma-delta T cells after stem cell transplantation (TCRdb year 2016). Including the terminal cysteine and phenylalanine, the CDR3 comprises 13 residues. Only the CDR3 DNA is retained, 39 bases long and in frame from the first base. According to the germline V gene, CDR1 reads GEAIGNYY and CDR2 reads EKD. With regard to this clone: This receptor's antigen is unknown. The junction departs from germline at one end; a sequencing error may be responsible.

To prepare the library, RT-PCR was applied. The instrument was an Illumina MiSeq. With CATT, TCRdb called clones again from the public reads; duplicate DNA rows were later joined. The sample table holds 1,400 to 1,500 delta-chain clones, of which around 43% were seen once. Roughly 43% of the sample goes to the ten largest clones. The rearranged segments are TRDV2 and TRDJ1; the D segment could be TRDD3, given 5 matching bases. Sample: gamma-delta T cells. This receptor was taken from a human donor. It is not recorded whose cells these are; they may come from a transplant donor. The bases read TGCGCCTGTGACTGTCTCGGGGACGATAAACTCATCTTT. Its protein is CACDCLGDDKLIF.